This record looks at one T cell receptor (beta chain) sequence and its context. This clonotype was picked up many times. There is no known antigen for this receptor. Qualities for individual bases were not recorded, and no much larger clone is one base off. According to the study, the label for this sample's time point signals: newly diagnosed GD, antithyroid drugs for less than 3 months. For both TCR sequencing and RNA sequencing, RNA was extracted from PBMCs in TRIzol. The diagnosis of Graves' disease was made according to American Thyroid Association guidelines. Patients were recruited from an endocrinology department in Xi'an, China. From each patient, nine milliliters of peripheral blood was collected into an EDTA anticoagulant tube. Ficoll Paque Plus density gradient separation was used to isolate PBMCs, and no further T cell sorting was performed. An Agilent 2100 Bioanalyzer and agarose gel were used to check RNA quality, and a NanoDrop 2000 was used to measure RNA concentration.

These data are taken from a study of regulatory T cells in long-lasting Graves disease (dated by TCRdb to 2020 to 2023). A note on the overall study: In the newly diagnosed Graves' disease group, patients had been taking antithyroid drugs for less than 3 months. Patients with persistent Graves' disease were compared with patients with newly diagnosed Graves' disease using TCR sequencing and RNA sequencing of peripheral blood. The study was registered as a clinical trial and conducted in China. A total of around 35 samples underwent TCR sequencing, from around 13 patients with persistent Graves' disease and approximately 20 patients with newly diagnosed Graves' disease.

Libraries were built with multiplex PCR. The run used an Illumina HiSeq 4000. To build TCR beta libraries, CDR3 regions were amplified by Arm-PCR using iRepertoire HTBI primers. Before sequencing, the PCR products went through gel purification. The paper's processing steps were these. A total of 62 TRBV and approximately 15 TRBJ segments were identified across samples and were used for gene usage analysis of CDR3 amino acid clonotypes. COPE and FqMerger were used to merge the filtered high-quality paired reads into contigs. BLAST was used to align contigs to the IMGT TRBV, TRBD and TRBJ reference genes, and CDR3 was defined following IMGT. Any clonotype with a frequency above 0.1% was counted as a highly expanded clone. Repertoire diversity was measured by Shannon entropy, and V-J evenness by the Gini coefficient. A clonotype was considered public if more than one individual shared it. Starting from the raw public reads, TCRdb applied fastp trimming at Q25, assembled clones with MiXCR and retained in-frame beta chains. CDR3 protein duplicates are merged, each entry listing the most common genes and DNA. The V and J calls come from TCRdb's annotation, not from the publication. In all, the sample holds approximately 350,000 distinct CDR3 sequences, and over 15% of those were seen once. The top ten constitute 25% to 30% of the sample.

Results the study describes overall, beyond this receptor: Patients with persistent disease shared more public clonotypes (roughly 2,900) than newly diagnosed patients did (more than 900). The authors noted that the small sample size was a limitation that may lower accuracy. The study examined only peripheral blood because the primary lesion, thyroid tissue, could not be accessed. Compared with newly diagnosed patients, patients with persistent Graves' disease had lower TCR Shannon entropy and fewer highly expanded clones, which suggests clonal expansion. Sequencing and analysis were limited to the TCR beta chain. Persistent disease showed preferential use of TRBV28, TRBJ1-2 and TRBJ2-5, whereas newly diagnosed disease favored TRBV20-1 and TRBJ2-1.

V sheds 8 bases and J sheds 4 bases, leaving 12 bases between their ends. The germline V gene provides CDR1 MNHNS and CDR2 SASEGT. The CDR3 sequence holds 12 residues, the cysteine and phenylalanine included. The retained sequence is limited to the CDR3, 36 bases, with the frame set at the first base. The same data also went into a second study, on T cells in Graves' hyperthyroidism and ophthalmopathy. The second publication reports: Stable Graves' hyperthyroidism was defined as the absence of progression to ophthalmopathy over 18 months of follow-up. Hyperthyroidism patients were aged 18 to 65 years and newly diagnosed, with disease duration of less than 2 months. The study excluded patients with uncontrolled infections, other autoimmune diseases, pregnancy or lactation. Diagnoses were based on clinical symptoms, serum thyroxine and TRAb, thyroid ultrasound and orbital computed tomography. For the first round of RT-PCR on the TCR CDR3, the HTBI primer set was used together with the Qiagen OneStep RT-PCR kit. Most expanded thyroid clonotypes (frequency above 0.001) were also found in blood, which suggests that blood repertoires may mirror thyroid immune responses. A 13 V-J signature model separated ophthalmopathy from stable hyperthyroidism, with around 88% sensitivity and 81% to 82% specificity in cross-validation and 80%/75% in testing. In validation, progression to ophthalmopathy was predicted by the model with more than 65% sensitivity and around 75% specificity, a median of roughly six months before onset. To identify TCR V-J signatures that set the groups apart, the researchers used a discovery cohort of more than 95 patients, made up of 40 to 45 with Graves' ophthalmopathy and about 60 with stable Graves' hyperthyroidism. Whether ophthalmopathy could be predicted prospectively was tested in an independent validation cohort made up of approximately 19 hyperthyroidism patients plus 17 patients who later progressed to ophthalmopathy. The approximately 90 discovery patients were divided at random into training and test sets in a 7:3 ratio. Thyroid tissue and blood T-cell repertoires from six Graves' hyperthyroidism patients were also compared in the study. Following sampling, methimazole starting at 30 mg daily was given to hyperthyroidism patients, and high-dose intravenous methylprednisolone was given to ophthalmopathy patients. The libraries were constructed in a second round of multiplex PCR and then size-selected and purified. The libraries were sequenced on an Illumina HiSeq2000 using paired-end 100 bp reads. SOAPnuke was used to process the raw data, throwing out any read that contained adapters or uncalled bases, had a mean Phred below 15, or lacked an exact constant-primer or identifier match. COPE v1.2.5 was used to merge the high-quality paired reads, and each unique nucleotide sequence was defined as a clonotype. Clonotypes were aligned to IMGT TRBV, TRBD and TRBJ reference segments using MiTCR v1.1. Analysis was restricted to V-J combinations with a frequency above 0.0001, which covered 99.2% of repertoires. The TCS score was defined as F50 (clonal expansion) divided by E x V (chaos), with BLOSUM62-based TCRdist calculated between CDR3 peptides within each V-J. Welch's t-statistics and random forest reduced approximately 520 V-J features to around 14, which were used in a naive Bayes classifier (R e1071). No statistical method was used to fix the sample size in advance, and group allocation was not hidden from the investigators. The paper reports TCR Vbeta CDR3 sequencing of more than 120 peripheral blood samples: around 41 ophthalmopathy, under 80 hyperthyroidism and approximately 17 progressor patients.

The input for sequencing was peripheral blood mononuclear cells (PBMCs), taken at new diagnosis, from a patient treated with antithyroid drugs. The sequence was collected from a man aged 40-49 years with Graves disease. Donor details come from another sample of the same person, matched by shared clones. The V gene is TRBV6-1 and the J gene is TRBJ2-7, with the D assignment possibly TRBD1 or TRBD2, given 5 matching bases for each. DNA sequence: TGTGCCAGCGGGACGCAAGAGTACGAGCAGTACTTC. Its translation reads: CASGTQEYEQYF.